The 21 T cell receptor beta chains in this list originate from one sample, sequenced in a study of blood T cell repertoires in COVID-19. Sequenced by immunoSEQ multiplex PCR; TCRdb stores in-frame clones only, minus some. The repertoire consists of 61,000 or so clones, with roughly four fifths occurring once and the leading ten covering 3.5%. The specimen was peripheral blood. Source of these receptors: an elderly woman with acute or convalescent COVID-19.

Only one count was recorded for this clone. CDR3 amino acids: CASSFYRDGPNEKLFF. CDR3 DNA: TGTGCCAGCAGCTTTTACAGGGACGGGCCTAATGAAAAACTGTTTTTT. The chain links TRBV5-6 to TRBJ1-4; maybe TRBD1 (6 bases). V lost 2 bases and J lost 3, with 14 bases in between. CDR1 is SGHDT and CDR2 is YYEEEE in the germline V gene. The CDR3 covers 16 residues.

The V and J genes are TRBV28 and TRBJ2-3; the match to TRBD2 covers 8 bases. V was pared by 8 bases and J by 0 bases, with 4 bases of the junction left unmatched. The CDR3 totals 14 residues. In germline, CDR1 is MDHEN, CDR2 SYDVKM. The CDR3 DNA reads TGTGCCAGCCTTACTAGCGGTAGCACAGATACGCAGTATTTT. Its protein is CASLTSGSTDTQYF.

This chain uses TRBV6-6 with TRBJ1-2, with a weak D call TRBD1 (6 bases). Germline CDR1 reads MNHNY; CDR2 reads SVGAGI (reference sequence). The CDR3 totals 14 residues. Deletions cut 0 bases from V and 6 bases from J, with 11 bases between. The CDR3 DNA follows: TGTGCCAGCAGTTACTCTGGGGGCGGGCATGGCTACACCTTC. The encoded protein is CASSYSGGGHGYTF.

V gene TRBV7-2 combines with J gene TRBJ2-1; D is perhaps TRBD2 (7 bases). Germline CDR1 and CDR2: SGHTA and FQGNSA. V lost 0 bases and J lost 8, with 11 bases in between. The CDR3 extends over 14 amino acids. CDR3: CASSLAGGLHEQFF. CDR3 bases: TGTGCCAGCAGCTTAGCGGGGGGGCTCCATGAGCAGTTCTTC.

The chain is built from TRBV5-1 and TRBJ2-3; 7 nucleotides match TRBD2. Trimming took 2 bases from V and 0 from J; bases not matched to a gene: 12. Germline CDR1 and CDR2: SGHRS and YFSETQ. The CDR3 has 18 residues. Written as DNA, the CDR3 is TGCGCCAGCAGCTTAGCCCCCTCGGGGGGAACTAGCACAGATACGCAGTATTTT. The encoded protein is CASSLAPSGGTSTDTQYF.

The V and J genes are TRBV21-1 and TRBJ1-5; the DNA was not used to check the table's D call, TRBD1. TRBV21-1 counts as a pseudogene. The CDR3 is made up of 14 amino acids. The CDR3 sequence: CASGGQGGNQPQHF. For the CDR3, the DNA is TGTGCCAGCGGGGGACAGGGCGGCAATCAGCCCCAGCATTTT.

The V gene is TRBV6-5, the J gene TRBJ2-7, with D tentatively TRBD1 (5 bases). The ends were cut back, 7 bases at V and 3 bases at J, with 16 bases in the middle. Germline CDR1 is MNHEY and CDR2 is SVGAGI. The CDR3 is made up of 14 amino acids. In nucleotides, the CDR3 is TGTGCCAGCACTAGAAGCCAGGGTTTCTACGAGCAGTACTTC. Translated: CASTRSQGFYEQYF.

In its sample, this clone was seen a few times. This chain uses TRBV6-4 with TRBJ1-6; perhaps TRBD1 as D (6 bases). This CDR3 has 14 residues. Germline CDR1 reads MRHNA; CDR2 reads SNTAGT. The V gene lost 3 bases and the J gene lost 9 bases, with 12 bases spanning the gap. DNA of the CDR3: TGTGCCAGCAGTGAAAGCCAGGGGAGTTCACCCCTCCACTTT. As protein: CASSESQGSSPLHF.

This chain connects TRBV5-5 to TRBJ2-1, with TRBD1 identical over 8 bases. Germline assignment: CDR1 SGHKS and CDR2 YYEKEE (reference sequence). The V and J ends lost 3 bases and 9 bases, in that order; junction bases with no gene match: 2. This CDR3 has 12 amino acids. CDR3 DNA: TGTGCCAGCAGCTCAGGGGGCGGTGAGCAGTTCTTC. This sequence encodes CASSSGGGEQFF.

The table lists this clone with a few counts. V and J are TRBV9 and TRBJ2-2, with TRBD1 as a possible D gene (6 bases). V lost 4 bases, J lost 3 bases, and 13 bases lay in between. The germline CDR1 and CDR2 sequences are SGDLS and YYNGEE. The CDR3 runs 15 residues. The CDR3 DNA sequence: TGTGCCAGCAGCCCCCTGGACAGTTACACCGGGGAGCTGTTTTTT. Translating gives CASSPLDSYTGELFF. Supplemented by reference TRBV9 and TRBJ2-2, the full variable domain reads DSGVTQTPKHLITATGQRVTLRCSPRSGDLSVYWYQQSLDQGLQFLIQYYNGEERAKGNILERFSAQQFPDLHSELNLSSLELGDSALYFCASSPLDSYTGELFFGEGSRLTVL.

The V gene is TRBV9, the J gene TRBJ2-1; the match to TRBD1 covers 7 bases. This CDR3 spans 14 amino acids. With 3 bases clipped from V and 5 bases from J, the junction kept 5 bases outside the gene matches. From germline, CDR1 is SGDLS and CDR2 YYNGEE. CDR3 in amino acids: CASSGRQGHNEQFF. Written as DNA, the CDR3 is TGTGCCAGCAGCGGGCGACAGGGACACAATGAGCAGTTCTTC. Full variable domain (missing parts from reference TRBV9 and TRBJ2-1): DSGVTQTPKHLITATGQRVTLRCSPRSGDLSVYWYQQSLDQGLQFLIQYYNGEERAKGNILERFSAQQFPDLHSELNLSSLELGDSALYFCASSGRQGHNEQFFGPGTRLTVL.

V and J are TRBV28 and TRBJ2-7; 8 bases are a match to TRBD2. CDR1 and CDR2 (germline): MDHEN, SYDVKM. Germline trimming cut 7 bases from V and 0 bases from J; bases unmatched to any gene: 17. This CDR3 has 18 residues. CDR3 in amino acids: CASILSGSPSGSSYEQYF. CDR3 bases: TGTGCCAGCATCCTCAGCGGGAGCCCCAGCGGAAGCTCCTACGAGCAGTACTTC.

The J gene is TRBJ1-2, the V gene TRBV7-9; no reliable D call. This CDR3 comprises 13 residues. Trimming took off 5 bases at V and 4 bases at J, with 11 bases between the two ends. The germline V gene encodes CDR1 SEHNR and CDR2 FQNEAQ (reference sequence). The CDR3 is CASSPGLIYGYTF. The CDR3 coding sequence is TGTGCCAGCAGCCCAGGACTGATCTATGGCTACACCTTC.

The rearrangement joins TRBV6-2 or TRBV6-3 to TRBJ2-7; D ambiguous. V was pared by 5 bases and J by 5 bases, with 10 bases between. The CDR3 runs to 12 residues. Germline CDR1 is MNHEY and CDR2 is SVGEGT. The CDR3 spells CASSNSIHEQYF. CDR3 DNA sequence: TGTGCCAGCAGTAATAGCATCCACGAGCAGTACTTC.

This clone showed up just a few times. The rearrangement links TRBV5-4 to TRBJ1-2; no definite D call. CDR3 length equals 11 residues. CDR1 and CDR2 (germline): SGHNT, YYREEE (reference sequence). Trimming cost V 4 bases and J 3 bases, with 4 bases left between them. CDR3 DNA sequence: TGTGCCAGCAGCCTCCACTATGGCTACACCTTC. This sequence encodes CASSLHYGYTF.

The chain combines TRBV7-2 with TRBJ2-1, with D perhaps matching TRBD2 (6 bases). There are 15 residues in the CDR3. From germline, CDR1 is SGHTA and CDR2 FQGNSA. Trimming stripped 1 base from V and 3 bases from J, with 10 bases between. The CDR3 sequence is CASSLGGTYYNEQFF. DNA for the CDR3: TGTGCCAGCAGCTTAGGCGGGACTTACTACAATGAGCAGTTCTTC.

The V and J genes are TRBV7-2 and TRBJ1-6; D gene unclear. This CDR3 comprises 13 residues. V gave up 1 base and J gave up 11 bases, with 9 bases separating them. CDR1 is SGHTA, CDR2 FQGNSA, per germline. CDR3 DNA: TGTGCCAGCAGCTTAGTCACGGAGGCACCCCTCCACTTT. Residues: CASSLVTEAPLHF.

The chain is built from TRBV10-3 and TRBJ1-1, with D hard to call. Trimming took off 1 base at V and 6 bases at J, with 9 bases between the two ends. Germline CDR1 and CDR2: ENHRY and SYGVKD. The CDR3 covers 13 residues. Here the CDR3 reads CAISEWAGAEAFF. The DNA for the CDR3 is TGTGCCATCAGTGAGTGGGCGGGCGCTGAAGCTTTCTTT.

This rearrangement joins TRBV5-4 to TRBJ2-3; 8 bases align to TRBD2. The CDR3 is 17 amino acids. Germline CDR1 and CDR2: SGHNT and YYREEE (reference sequence). V shed 6 bases, J shed 0 bases, and the junction held 12 bases outside the gene matches. CDR3 bases: TGTGCCAGCACCAGGTCGGGGGGGGGTATTAGCACAGATACGCAGTATTTT. This encodes CASTRSGGGISTDTQYF.

The V call is TRBV7-2, the J call TRBJ1-4; D remains unclear. Germline V gene lookup returns CDR1 SGHTA and CDR2 FQGNSA. The CDR3 loop spans 15 amino acids. Trimming took 3 bases from V and 4 from J, leaving 12 bases between them. CDR3 region: CASSLSGRVNEKLFF. CDR3 DNA sequence: TGTGCCAGCAGCTTGTCCGGCCGGGTTAATGAAAAACTGTTTTTT.

The CDR3 region is CATSRDPGWETQYF. The CDR3 DNA reads TGTGCCACCAGCAGAGATCCAGGGTGGGAGACCCAGTACTTC. This chain links TRBV15 with TRBJ2-5; possibly TRBD1 for D (5 bases). The germline CDR1 and CDR2 sequences are LNHNV and YYDKDF (reference sequence). The CDR3 contains 14 residues. The ends were cut back, 0 bases at V and 5 bases at J, with 10 bases in the middle.